This T cell receptor (beta chain) was sequenced in a study of T cell responses to AZD1222 COVID-19 vaccine. Study information: Both about-4-week and about-12-week second-dose recipients were combined. Study-wide results and limits: Clonal diversity may have been underestimated, and the donors were mostly white British, with more females than males. The span of vaccine-associated CD4 TCRs extended across spike, with dominance at 160-218 and 743-854. Repertoires in all cases were sampled only once the peak T cell response had passed.

Data came from immunoSEQ multiplex PCR; TCRdb stores just in-frame clones and leaves some out. The sample yields 150,000 or so clones, about nine tenths seen once. CDR3 length: 14 amino acids. CDR1 is MDHEN and CDR2 is SYDVKM in the germline V gene. V lost 1 base and J lost 3, with 10 bases in between. Notes on this clone: Its antigen is still unknown.

The sample was peripheral blood, taken on day 0 of AZD1222 vaccination. V gene TRBV28 combines with J gene TRBJ2-7; no definite D call. The receptor was derived from an adult in good health. The CDR3 loop is CASSLFRILYEQYF. CDR3 nucleotide sequence: TGTGCCAGCAGTTTATTCAGGATTCTCTACGAGCAGTACTTC.